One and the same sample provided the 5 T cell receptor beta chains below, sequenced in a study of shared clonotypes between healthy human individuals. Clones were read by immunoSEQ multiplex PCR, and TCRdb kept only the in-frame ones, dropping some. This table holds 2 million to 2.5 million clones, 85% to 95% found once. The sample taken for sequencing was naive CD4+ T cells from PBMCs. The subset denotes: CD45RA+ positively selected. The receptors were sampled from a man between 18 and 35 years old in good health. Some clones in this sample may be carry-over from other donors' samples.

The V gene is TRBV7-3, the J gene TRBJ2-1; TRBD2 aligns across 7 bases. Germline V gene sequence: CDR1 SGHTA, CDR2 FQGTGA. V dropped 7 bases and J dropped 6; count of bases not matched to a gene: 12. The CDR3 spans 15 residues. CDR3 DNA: TGTGCCAGCAAATTAGCGGGCTACTACCGCAATGAGCAGTTCTTC. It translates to CASKLAGYYRNEQFF.

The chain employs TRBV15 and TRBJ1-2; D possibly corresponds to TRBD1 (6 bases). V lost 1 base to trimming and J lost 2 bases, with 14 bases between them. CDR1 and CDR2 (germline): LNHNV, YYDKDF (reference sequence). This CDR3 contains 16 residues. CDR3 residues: CATSRGQDRGNYGYTF. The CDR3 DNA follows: TGTGCCACCAGCAGAGGACAGGACCGGGGGAACTATGGCTACACCTTC.

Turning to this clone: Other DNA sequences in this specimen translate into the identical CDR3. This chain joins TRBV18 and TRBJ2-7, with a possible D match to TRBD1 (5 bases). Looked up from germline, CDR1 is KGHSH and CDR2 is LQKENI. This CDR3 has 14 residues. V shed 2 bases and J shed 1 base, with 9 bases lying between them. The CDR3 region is CASSPRGRSYEQYF. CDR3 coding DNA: TGTGCCAGCTCACCAAGGGGCAGGTCCTACGAGCAGTACTTC.

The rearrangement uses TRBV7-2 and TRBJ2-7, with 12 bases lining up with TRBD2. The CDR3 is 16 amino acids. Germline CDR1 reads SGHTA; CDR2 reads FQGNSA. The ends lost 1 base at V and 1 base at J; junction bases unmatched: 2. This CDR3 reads CASSLELAGGSYEQYF. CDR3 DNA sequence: TGTGCCAGCAGCTTAGAACTAGCGGGAGGATCCTACGAGCAGTACTTC.

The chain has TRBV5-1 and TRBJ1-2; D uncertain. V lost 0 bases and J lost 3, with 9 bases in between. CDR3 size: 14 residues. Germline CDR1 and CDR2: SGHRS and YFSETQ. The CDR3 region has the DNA TGCGCCAGCAGCTTGGTCAGCCCTGACTATGGCTACACCTTC. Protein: CASSLVSPDYGYTF.